Listed here are 4 T cell receptor beta chains from one sample, sequenced in a study of long-term antiretroviral therapy in people with HIV. An immunoSEQ assay, version v3.0, was performed at survey level. The assay was immunoSEQ multiplex PCR, and TCRdb's table has in-frame clones only and misses some. The sample holds 32,000 or so clones, around 89% seen once. Sequenced material: unsorted PBMCs, taken 3.2 years before starting antiretroviral therapy. The source is a man aged 45-60 years with HIV.

The chain is built from TRBV7-8 and TRBJ1-1; 10 nucleotides align to TRBD1. Germline V gene sequence: CDR1 SGHVS, CDR2 FQNEAQ. The V gene end was trimmed by 3 bases and the J gene end by 4 bases; junction bases not matched to a gene: 8. The CDR3 covers 16 residues. The chain's CDR3 is CASSFLGGQGTTEAFF. DNA for the CDR3: TGTGCCAGCAGCTTTTTGGGGGGACAGGGGACCACTGAAGCTTTCTTT.

The rearrangement links TRBV5-1 to TRBJ1-2; D ambiguous. Looked up from germline, CDR1 is SGHRS and CDR2 is YFSETQ. The CDR3 totals 15 residues. Trimming shortened V by 0 bases and J by 4 bases, and 13 bases separated the two germline ends. In DNA, the CDR3 is TGCGCCAGCAGCTTGGCGGTCGGCAGCTTCTATGGCTACACCTTC. This encodes CASSLAVGSFYGYTF.

This chain connects TRBV28 to TRBJ1-2; TRBD1 is a possible D gene (6 bases). V lost 6 bases and J lost 5, with 16 bases in between. This CDR3 is 14 amino acids long. Germline V CDR1 and CDR2: MDHEN, SYDVKM. The CDR3 DNA reads as TGTGCCAGCAGATCACATGGGGGCGGGTATGGCTACACCTTC. Protein product: CASRSHGGGYGYTF.

The CDR3 DNA reads TGCGCCAGCAGCCGAGAACACCCAACTAATGAAAAACTGTTTTTT. This codes for CASSREHPTNEKLFF. V is TRBV5-1 and J is TRBJ1-4; D is ambiguous. Trimming shortened V by 4 bases and J by 0 bases, and 10 bases separated the two germline ends. The CDR3 runs to 15 residues. Germline V gene sequence: CDR1 SGHRS, CDR2 YFSETQ.